This T cell receptor (beta chain) derives from a study of T-cell reconstitution after alpha-beta-depleted transplantation in children. Library preparation (for TCRbeta) was performed with unique molecular identifiers. MiXCR, applied by TCRdb to the PCR reads, yields one record per CDR3 protein. The profile shows fewer than 400,000 distinct CDR3 sequences, roughly 21% of them singletons. The receptor comes from a male patient aged 10-17 years who had a stem cell transplant for acute lymphoblastic leukemia, so the T cells may come from the graft donor. The sequencing here drew on PBMCs, mostly from graft donor cells, taken 180 days after TCRalphabeta/CD19-depleted stem cell transplant.

This CDR3 reads CASKGMTYEQYF. The CDR3 DNA sequence: TGTGCCAGCAAGGGCATGACATACGAGCAGTACTTC. This chain uses TRBV6-6 with TRBJ2-7; D ambiguous. The V and J ends lost 7 bases and 4 bases respectively, with 11 bases between them. Germline CDR1 MNHNY, CDR2 SVGAGI (reference sequence). The CDR3 is 12 residues long.